This T cell receptor beta chain came from a study of human T cells and chemical hapten exposure (dated by TCRdb to the early 2020s). Regarding the complete study: For sensitization, 2% DPC in acetone was applied to a roughly 2 cm by roughly 2 cm area of upper inner arm skin. The patient cohort, mostly female, included alopecia areata with under or over 50% scalp involvement, alopecia totalis and alopecia universalis. Throughout the study period of 20 to 30 weeks, patients also received therapeutic DPC doses to the scalp every week. Libraries were pooled for sequencing, and per-sample TCR yields varied mainly because of small differences in library volumes within the pool. Blood samples were taken from patients before sensitization (week 0) and at 2, 6 and about 24 weeks after DPC sensitization. Blood for TCR sequencing was provided by twenty-nine alopecia patients at one to four time points (pre-sensitization, 2, 6 and 24 weeks). Patch testing was done on the upper back using Finn chambers containing 0.01% DPC, and results were scored after 6 days according to International Contact Dermatitis Research Group standards. In alopecia patients, the study followed how the peripheral blood TCR repertoire changed in vivo over primary and secondary sensitization to diphenylcyclopropenone (DPC), a hapten. What the research found in general, with its limitations: A positive correlation was found between the number of PT1 expanded TCRs and patch test score, with significance reached at thresholds 8, 16 and 32 but not 4. After repeated subsampling, changes were observed in the strength of the expansion versus patch-test correlation and in the threshold at which the correlation became significant. Because every patient had alopecia, a presumed autoimmune disease, the patients' immune response might differ from that of healthy individuals. Compared with pre-sensitization or healthy control sets, expanded TCRs formed significantly more large CDR3 similarity clusters, which is consistent with antigen-driven responses. DPC sensitization did not change how many TCRs were above 1 in 1000 frequency, and no evidence was found of alterations in global repertoire structure.

Turning to this clonotype: No antigen is known for it. No much larger clone exists at a distance of one base, and base qualities are not known.

The label giving this sample's time point can be read as: patch test 1, 2 weeks after DPC sensitization. The treatment or condition label on this specimen signifies: therapeutic diphenylcyclopropenone sensitization with weekly scalp DPC. At each patch-test visit, blood was drawn before the patch test was applied. To be eligible, patients had to be aged 18 to 70, diagnosed with alopecia and judged suitable for DPC therapy, while pregnant patients were excluded. Total RNA was extracted from unfractionated whole blood that had been collected in Tempus Blood RNA tubes. The protocol used for the library was RACE. The sequencer was a NextSeq 500. Library preparation attached unique molecular identifiers to individual cDNA molecules for quantitative, reproducible TCR counting. Each blood RNA sample was used to sequence both TCR alpha and TCR beta chains. In the authors' own workflow: A median of about 100,000 TCRs per sample was observed, with a range of roughly 20,000 to 700,000. V, J and CDR3 annotation of the TCR reads was performed with the Decombinator software suite. To make PS versus PT1 abundance plots, every sample was subsampled to the same number of TCRs (28,000). TCRs were defined as expanded if absent before sensitization and observed at least eight times at the 2-week time point. TCRdb ran its own pipeline on the public reads, namely fastp trimming at Q25 and MiXCR clone calling, and kept in-frame beta chains. Every entry covers one CDR3 protein and lists the most common genes and DNA from its rows. The V and J calls and clone size come from TCRdb's table, not from the authors' own analysis. The sample data list around 340,000 distinct CDR3 sequences, and about 7% of these were observed just once. 8.4% of the sample goes to the ten largest clones.

Material: whole blood, obtained in connection with sensitization to the hapten diphenylcyclopropenone (DPC). The origin of this receptor is a woman aged 18 to 35 with alopecia areata. Some clones in this sample may be carry-over from other donors' samples.

The nucleotide sequence is TGCGCCAGCAGCTTTGGAAACTCCTACGAGCAGTACTTC. The translation is CASSFGNSYEQYF. Here the chain combines TRBV5-1 and TRBJ2-7; no D segment can be confidently identified. Via the germline V gene, CDR1 is SGHRS and CDR2 YFSETQ. From the cysteine through the phenylalanine, the CDR3 covers 13 amino acids. The read is trimmed to its CDR3 DNA, 39 bases read in frame from base 1. Trimming removed 2 bases from V and 0 bases from J, leaving 6 bases between the germline ends.